This TCR beta chain originates from a study of T cell clonotyping in hematopoietic cell transplantation. At the level of the study: Cytoreduction preceded collection of pretransplant recipient samples.

Sample time point: recipient sample about 28 days before transplant, after cytoreduction. Measured with immunoSEQ multiplex PCR; TCRdb has only the in-frame clones, and not every one. The table includes about 47,000 clones, roughly 85% detected once. This CDR3 has 13 residues. The germline gives CDR1 SQVTM, CDR2 ANQGSEA. Trimming removed 4 bases from V and 1 base from J, with 10 bases in between. The source is a man aged 55 to 70 with myelodysplastic syndrome. Some clones in this sample may be carry-over from other donors' samples. The material was peripheral blood mononuclear cells, obtained before stem cell transplant. The rearrangement uses TRBV29-1 and TRBJ1-2, with no clear D. The CDR3 nucleotides are TGCAGCGTTGGCCAGGACTTTAACTATGGCTACACCTTC. Protein sequence: CSVGQDFNYGYTF.